Listed here are 14 T cell receptor beta chains from one sample, sequenced in a study of cytomegalovirus exposure and HLA in healthy donors. Amplification used 60 Vbeta primers and 13 Jbeta primers. Produced via immunoSEQ multiplex PCR; TCRdb's table is partial and in-frame only. The table has 150,000 or so clones, approximately 82% seen once. The sequencing input was PBMCs. Source of these receptors: a woman in her thirties or forties in good health and CMV-seropositive.

DNA of the CDR3: TGCAGCGGCCAGGAGGGTGCGCAGTATTTT. This encodes CSGQEGAQYF. This chain joins TRBV29-1 and TRBJ2-3; tentatively, D is TRBD2 (6 bases). The germline CDR1 and CDR2 sequences are SQVTM and ANQGSEA. This CDR3 contains 10 residues. Deletions cut 7 bases from V and 10 bases from J, with 12 bases between.

Only a few counts were recorded for this clone. The chain joins TRBV7-2 to TRBJ2-5, with D possibly TRBD2 on 5 matching bases. The CDR3 has 14 residues. From germline, CDR1 is SGHTA and CDR2 FQGNSA. Trimming removed 4 bases from V and 3 bases from J, with 12 bases in between. The CDR3 spells CASSYYGLKETQYF. The DNA of the CDR3 is TGTGCCAGCAGCTACTACGGACTGAAAGAGACCCAGTACTTC. Using reference TRBV7-2 and TRBJ2-5 for the parts outside the CDR3, the full variable domain is GAGVSQSPSNKVTEKGKDVELRCDPISGHTALYWYRQSLGQGLEFLIYFQGNSAPDKSGLPSDRFSAERTGGSVSTLTIQRTQQEDSAVYLCASSYYGLKETQYFGPGTRLLVL.

The CDR3 region is CATSTTPYGDGYTF. The CDR3 nucleotides are TGTGCCACCAGCACGACCCCTTACGGGGATGGCTACACCTTC. The chain is built from TRBV15 and TRBJ1-2, with D hard to call. V lost 4 bases and J 6 bases, leaving 15 bases between the germline ends. CDR3 length: 14 residues. CDR1 and CDR2 (germline): LNHNV, YYDKDF (reference sequence).

J is TRBJ2-1 and V is TRBV6-5; TRBD2 matches 11 bases. Germline V gene sequence: CDR1 MNHEY, CDR2 SVGAGI. The V and J ends lost 11 bases and 5 bases, in that order; junction bases with no gene match: 2. The CDR3 contains 12 residues. The DNA of the CDR3 is TGTGCCGGGACTAGCGGAGACAATGAGCAGTTCTTC. The encoded protein is CAGTSGDNEQFF.

A note on this clone: The sample holds other DNA sequences that translate to the same CDR3. The gene calls are TRBV7-2 and TRBJ2-1, with a possible D match to TRBD1 (5 bases). From germline, CDR1 is SGHTA and CDR2 FQGNSA. The length of the CDR3 is 15 residues. V dropped 1 base and J dropped 1 base, with 8 bases sitting between them. CDR3 coding DNA: TGTGCCAGCAGCTTAGGGGGCGGTTCCTACAATGAGCAGTTCTTC. Translation: CASSLGGGSYNEQFF.

The rearrangement uses TRBV29-1 and TRBJ1-2; 7 nucleotides match TRBD1. The V segment lost 4 bases and the J segment 4 bases; nucleotides outside the gene matches: 6. The CDR3 loop spans 13 amino acids. Looked up from germline, CDR1 is SQVTM and CDR2 is ANQGSEA. The CDR3 sequence: CSVAPGGSYGYTF. DNA for the CDR3: TGCAGCGTTGCGCCAGGGGGGAGCTATGGCTACACCTTC.

This sequence joins TRBV10-3 and TRBJ1-1, with D hard to call. The CDR3 covers 12 residues. V was cut by 10 bases and J by 2 bases, with 11 bases left in between. Germline V gene lookup returns CDR1 ENHRY and CDR2 SYGVKD. The DNA for the CDR3 is TGTGCCACCGGTACAGATAACACTGAAGCTTTCTTT. Protein product: CATGTDNTEAFF.

This clone appeared a few times. The chain links TRBV7-9 to TRBJ2-7; 8 nucleotides agree with TRBD2. The germline V gene has CDR1 SEHNR and CDR2 FQNEAQ (reference sequence). V dropped 4 bases and J dropped 6; count of bases not matched to a gene: 11. CDR3 length: 15 amino acids. This CDR3 reads CASSSTGTRASEQYF. The CDR3 DNA reads as TGTGCCAGCAGCTCAACCGGGACTAGGGCCTCCGAGCAGTACTTC.

The chain joins TRBV7-2 to TRBJ1-6; 8 nucleotides match TRBD1. With V trimmed by 6 bases and J by 0 bases, 7 bases remained unmatched. From germline, CDR1 is SGHTA and CDR2 FQGNSA. The CDR3 spans 17 residues. The CDR3 coding sequence is TGTGCCAGCAGTCCCAGACAGGGGAGCTCCTATAATTCACCCCTCCACTTT. Translated: CASSPRQGSSYNSPLHF.

This rearrangement joins TRBV14 to TRBJ2-5; TRBD1 matches 7 bases. The CDR3 length is 13 residues. Looked up from germline, CDR1 is SGHDN and CDR2 is FVKESK. Unmatched junction bases numbered 2, after V lost 3 bases and J lost 4 bases. The CDR3 bases are TGTGCCAGCAGCCAGCAGGGGGTAGAGACCCAGTACTTC. It codes for CASSQQGVETQYF.

This clone was counted between two and nine times. Relative to the germline gene, one junction end is altered; a read error may explain this. CDR3 coding DNA: TGTGCCAGTAGTTTGGCGGGAGGCTCCCACAATGAGCAGTTCTTC. It specifies CASSLAGGSHNEQFF. The rearrangement joins TRBV19 to TRBJ2-1; 8 positions match TRBD2. This CDR3 spans 15 amino acids. Germline V gene data show CDR1 as LNHDA and CDR2 as SQIVND (reference sequence).

Only one count was recorded for this clone. This rearrangement joins TRBV28 to TRBJ1-1, with D maybe TRBD1 (6 bases). Germline CDR1 MDHEN, CDR2 SYDVKM. This CDR3 has 11 amino acids. V shed 7 bases and J shed 6 bases, with 9 bases lying between them. In nucleotides, the CDR3 is TGTGCCAGCATCCAGGGGCCTGAAGCTTTCTTT. This sequence encodes CASIQGPEAFF.

The chain uses TRBV19 and TRBJ2-3, with TRBD2 matching 7 bases. The ends lost 7 bases at V and 0 bases at J; junction bases unmatched: 7. The CDR3 is 15 residues long. Germline CDR1 is LNHDA and CDR2 is SQIVND (reference sequence). The CDR3 DNA reads as TGTGCCAGTACTACGGGGGGTACTAGCACAGATACGCAGTATTTT. Encoded protein: CASTTGGTSTDTQYF.

The CDR3, as DNA: TGTGCCAGCAGTTACTCGGTCAGGGTGAGGACTGAAGCTTTCTTT. This gives the protein CASSYSVRVRTEAFF. The chain combines TRBV6-5 with TRBJ1-1; D might be TRBD1 (5 bases). Germline V CDR1 and CDR2: MNHEY, SVGAGI. V lost 0 bases and J 5 bases, leaving 13 bases between the germline ends. The CDR3 is made up of 15 amino acids.